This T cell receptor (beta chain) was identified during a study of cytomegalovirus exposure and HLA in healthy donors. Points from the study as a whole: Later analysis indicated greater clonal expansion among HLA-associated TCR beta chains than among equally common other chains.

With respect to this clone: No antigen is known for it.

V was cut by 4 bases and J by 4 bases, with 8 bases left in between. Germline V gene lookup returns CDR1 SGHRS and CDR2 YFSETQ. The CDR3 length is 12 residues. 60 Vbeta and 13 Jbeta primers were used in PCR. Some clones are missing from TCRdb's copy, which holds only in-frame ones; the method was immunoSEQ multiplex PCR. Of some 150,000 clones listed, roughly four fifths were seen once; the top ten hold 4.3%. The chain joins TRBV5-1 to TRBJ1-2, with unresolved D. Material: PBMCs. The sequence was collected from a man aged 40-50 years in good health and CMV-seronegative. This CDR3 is CASSREGYGYTF. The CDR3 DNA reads TGCGCCAGCAGCCGTGAGGGCTATGGCTACACCTTC.